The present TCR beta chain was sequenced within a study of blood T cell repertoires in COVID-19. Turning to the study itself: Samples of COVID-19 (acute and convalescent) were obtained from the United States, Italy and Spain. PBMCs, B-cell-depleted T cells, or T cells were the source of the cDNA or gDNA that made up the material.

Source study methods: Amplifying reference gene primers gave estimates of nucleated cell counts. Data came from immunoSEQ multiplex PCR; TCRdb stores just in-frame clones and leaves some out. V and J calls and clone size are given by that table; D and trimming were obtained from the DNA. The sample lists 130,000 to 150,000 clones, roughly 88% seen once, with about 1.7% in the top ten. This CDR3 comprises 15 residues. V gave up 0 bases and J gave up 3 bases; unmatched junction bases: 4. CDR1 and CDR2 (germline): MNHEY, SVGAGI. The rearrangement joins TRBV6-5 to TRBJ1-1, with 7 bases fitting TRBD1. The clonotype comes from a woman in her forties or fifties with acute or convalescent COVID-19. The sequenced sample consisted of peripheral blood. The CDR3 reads CASSYSTTGDTEAFF. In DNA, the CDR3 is TGTGCCAGCAGTTACTCGACTACAGGGGACACTGAAGCTTTCTTT.